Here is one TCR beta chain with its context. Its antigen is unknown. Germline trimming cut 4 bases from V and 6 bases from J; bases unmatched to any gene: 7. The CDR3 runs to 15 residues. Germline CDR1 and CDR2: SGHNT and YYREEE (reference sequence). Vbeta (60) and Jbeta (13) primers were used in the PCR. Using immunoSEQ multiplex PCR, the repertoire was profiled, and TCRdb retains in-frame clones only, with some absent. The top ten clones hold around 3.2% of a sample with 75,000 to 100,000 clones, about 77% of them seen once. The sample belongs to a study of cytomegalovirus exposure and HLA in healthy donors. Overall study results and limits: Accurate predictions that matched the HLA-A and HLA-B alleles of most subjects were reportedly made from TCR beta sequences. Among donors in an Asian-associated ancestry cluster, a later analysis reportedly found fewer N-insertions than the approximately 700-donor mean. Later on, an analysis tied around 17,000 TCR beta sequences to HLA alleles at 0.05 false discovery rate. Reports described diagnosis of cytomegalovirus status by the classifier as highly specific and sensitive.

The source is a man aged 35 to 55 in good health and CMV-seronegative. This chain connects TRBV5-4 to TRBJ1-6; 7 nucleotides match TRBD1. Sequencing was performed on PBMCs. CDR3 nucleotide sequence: TGTGCCAGCAGCAGAGGGACAGTCCTTAATTCACCCCTCCACTTT. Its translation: CASSRGTVLNSPLHF.